This T cell receptor beta chain was observed in a study of cytomegalovirus exposure and HLA in healthy donors (dated by TCRdb to the late 2010s). A note on the overall study: An earlier analysis of about 530 of the donors reported over 250 Gb of sequence data and about 120 million unique TCR beta sequences obtained from around 170 million T cells. An early release that covered some 630 HLA-typed donors contained approximately 300 gigabases of sequencing data and tens of millions of unique TCR sequences. The genetic ancestry cluster associated with self-reported Caucasian donors included around four fifths of the roughly 390 genotyped donors. The aim of the study was to test whether cataloging public T cell receptors could identify signatures of past pathogen exposure. The T cell repertoires of 666 subjects were profiled by immunosequencing and related to cytomegalovirus serostatus. In addition to the first cohort of approximately 650 subjects, a separate validation cohort of approximately 120 different subjects was used. The study combined high-throughput TCR immunosequencing, statistical association of individual TCRs with disease status, and machine learning to predict cytomegalovirus infection status. A later analysis re-analyzed previously published TCR beta repertoires from 666 donors and added high-resolution HLA genotyping to study TCR occurrence patterns. Rather than drawing on any new phenotypic data, the later analysis identified candidate immune exposures from TCR beta sequences and the way those sequences occurred across donors. To decide whether each TCR beta V gene segment behaved as functional or pseudogenic, an earlier analysis of some 600 of the donors relied on high-throughput TCR beta sequencing. Donor age, sex, ethnicity and CMV serostatus were compiled alongside the repertoire data. A later genetic analysis took genome-wide SNP genotypes for about 65% of the roughly 670 donors and used that subset as a discovery cohort. Every repertoire in the discovery cohort had been generated on one and the same sequencing platform. HLA typing included class I and class II loci at four-digit resolution. Typing coverage differed by locus: A, B, C, DRB1 and DQB1 were typed in about 620-640 donors, DQA1 in 522, DPA1 in approximately 610, and DPB1 in just under 480. Several DR-DQ haplotypes were handled as single units for association and clustering, since linkage in the cohort was strong. Among under 450 genotyped donors of the cohort, an average of around 240,000 unique TCR beta nucleotide sequences were sequenced per donor, around 20% of them non-productive.

The CDR3 holds 18 amino acids from the cysteine to the phenylalanine. The kept DNA is CDR3 alone, 54 bases in frame from the first base. Reading the germline V gene gives CDR1 KGHSH and CDR2 LQKENI. The V and J ends are trimmed by 1 base and 3 bases, leaving 19 bases between them. This clone was seen once. The antigen it binds to is not known. The input lacks base qualities; no much larger clone sits a single base away. The receptor library was made with the immunoSEQ multiplex PCR assay. For the multiplex PCR, a mixture combining 60 forward primers for TCR Vbeta segments and 13 reverse primers for TCR Jbeta segments was used. The CDR3 region of rearranged TCR beta genes was amplified from genomic DNA with a multiplex PCR assay. The amplified TCR beta libraries were sequenced on the Illumina HiSeq System as 87-base-pair reads. In the original analysis: Across the 670 or so repertoires, a later analysis counted 80 million or so unique TCR beta chains, around 10 million of which were shared by at least two donors. Raw reads were error-corrected and collapsed into unique sequences by a nearest-neighbor algorithm in which closely related sequences were merged to remove PCR and sequencing errors. To assign V, D and J gene segments, CDR3 sequences were aligned to IMGT reference sequences. For a sequence to be retained, a match of at least six nucleotides was required to both a V gene segment and a J gene segment. Rearrangements were classified as productive when the CDR3 lacked stop codons and remained in frame with V and J, and all other rearrangements were classified as non-productive. CDR3 was defined according to IMGT convention as the region running from the second conserved V-encoded cysteine to the conserved J-encoded phenylalanine. Sequences without an unambiguous match to a single V gene segment were excluded from the earlier analysis of about 600 of the donors. In an earlier analysis of 450 to 750 of the donors, a V segment was called functional when productive rearrangements were above 56.7%, and segregating when the standard deviation between donors exceeded 5%. A statistical classification framework was developed to diagnose cytomegalovirus status using the catalog of TCR beta chain sequences. A later analysis assigned V and J genes by comparing TCR nucleotide sequences with IMGT/GENE-DB human TR gene sequences. The TCRdist pipeline was used in a later analysis to assign CDR3 sequences and most-parsimonious VDJ recombination scenarios. In a later analysis, each TCR beta chain was defined by its CDR3 amino acid sequence together with its V-gene family, and reads without a unique V-gene family were excluded. To address suspected cross-contamination and a sequencing artifact, a later analysis removed roughly 640 highly shared, low-generation-probability nucleotide sequences. For each public chain, a later analysis derived a clonal expansion index from normalized ranks of inferred template counts within each repertoire. In a later analysis, generation probabilities were computed with a VDJ recombination model fitted to out-of-frame rearrangements, and the resulting probabilities were checked against IGoR. A later analysis scored TCR-TCR, TCR-HLA and TCR-CMV co-occurrence with hypergeometric tests, applying a repertoire-size bias correction to TCR pairs. A later analysis estimated false discovery rates by permuting HLA or CMV assignments 20 times. In a later analysis, co-occurring TCRs were grouped using DBSCAN, and TCRdist sequence similarity was added for clustering within HLA-allele-positive subsets. Repertoires with fewer than 30,000 or more than 120,000 public chains, plus five repertoires with anomalous nucleotide sharing, were excluded from co-occurrence clustering. TCRdb obtained this table from immuneACCESS and retained in-frame rearrangements with V and J assigned. These tables miss some clones; where compared with another copy, unresolved V genes account for less than half of the shortfall, and the remainder is unexplained. The V and J calls and clone size are taken from that table; D and trimming were inferred from the DNA. The sample table holds about 130,000 clones, of which roughly 70% were seen once. The top ten constitute 3% to 4% of the sample.

The cohort consisted of 666 healthy bone marrow donors. At the time of sampling, all cohort members were nominally healthy, though unrecorded immune exposures were likely present. The donor was CMV seronegative and was included in the group of a few hundred seronegative cohort members. Every donor gave a peripheral blood sample, and the peripheral blood mononuclear cells from that sample were used for TCR beta sequencing. The Qiagen DNeasy Blood Extraction Kit was used to extract genomic DNA from the blood cell samples. On the study overall, not on this receptor specifically: The 87-base-pair reads could not distinguish some IMGT-functional V segments, including TRBV6-2 and TRBV6-3, so those segments were excluded. According to the authors, the approach could potentially be generalized to other disease states and immunological phenotypes. Compared with equally common non-associated chains, HLA-associated TCR beta chains in a later analysis were more clonally expanded and had lower generation probabilities. Presence/absence analyses assumed roughly uniform sequencing depth across donors, an assumption that may not hold. V-gene and J-gene trimming of TCR beta chains was associated with a missense DCLRE1C variant in a later genetic analysis, and the association was replicated in an independent cohort. The sequencing pipeline was judged likely to have produced a cluster of highly shared sequence variants as a technical artifact. In both the original and validation cohorts, the classifier was reported to diagnose cytomegalovirus status with high specificity and sensitivity. Several of the top co-occurrence clusters appeared to be linked to parvovirus B19, influenza, CMV and Epstein-Barr virus, according to a later analysis. A further reported finding was that TCR beta sequences accurately predicted the HLA-A and HLA-B alleles for most subjects in the first cohort. The earlier analysis of some 540 of the donors excluded roughly 16 rarely observed V segments, including chromosome 9 orphons, because counts were too low. In vitro tests confirmed that a few of the cytomegalovirus-associated TCR beta chains recognize cytomegalovirus antigens. Linkage disequilibrium might explain the correlated functional status among segregating V segments, but an unknown experimental factor could not be ruled out. At a false discovery rate of 0.05, a later analysis linked 16,951 TCR beta sequences to specific HLA alleles. When HLA alleles, especially DR and DQ, strongly co-occurred, attributing TCR associations to individual alleles was difficult. A later analysis found that TCR association rates varied across HLA loci, with DRB1 alleles showing the most associated TCRs and HLA-C alleles the fewest. According to a later genetic analysis, donors in an Asian-associated ancestry cluster had fewer N-insertions in productive TCRs than the approximately 670-donor mean. This cohort had only TCR beta chains sequenced, and the lack of alpha or paired-chain data limited which features could be detected. CMV serostatus was the only immune exposure information available for the cohort. An earlier analysis of approximately 600 of the donors showed that most TCR beta V segments appeared in productive rearrangements either about 87% or about 30% of the time, which broadly matched IMGT annotations. Across donors, most TCR sequences were observed very rarely, whereas some public TCRs were present in many individuals. Because HLA typing was unavailable for some donors at each locus, only the typed subset was used in association tests. Most CMV-associated TCR beta chains appeared to be HLA-restricted in a later analysis, and the HLA associations seemed to be driven largely by CMV exposure. In the study, 164 TCR beta chains were listed as associated with cytomegalovirus.

The sequenced sample consisted of PBMCs. This TCR was sampled from a man between 25 and 39 years old in good health and CMV-seronegative. The sequence links TRBV18 to TRBJ1-5, and TRBD1 may be the D gene, going by 5 matching bases. The nucleotides are TGTGCCAGCTCACCACGTGACGTTTGGGGGGAGGACAATCAGCCCCAGCATTTT. Its amino acids are CASSPRDVWGEDNQPQHF.